Reported below is one T cell receptor beta chain. What it recognizes is unknown. Extraction and reverse transcription of RNA yielded cDNA as the sequencing template. Repertoires were generated with immunoSEQ multiplex PCR, while TCRdb's copy carries only in-frame clones and drops some. Of hundreds of thousands of clones in the sample, roughly two fifths were seen once. This sample stems from a study of CD8+ T cells in alopecia areata. Regarding the study as a whole: Tofacitinib delivered significant drops in scalp clonality and in expanded CD8+ clones among the top 100. Mice showed clearer TCR sharing than patients did, a gap that was possibly HLA-related. In lesional scalp, particularly from alopecia totalis/universalis, clonality was higher than in normal scalp.

Germline-derived CDR1 and CDR2 are SEHNR and FQNEAQ (reference sequence). V shed 4 bases and J shed 5 bases, with 14 bases lying between them. The length of the CDR3 is 15 residues. The sample's treatment: oral pan-JAK inhibitor, 5-10 mg twice daily. This clonotype originated in a human donor with alopecia areata. The chain is built from TRBV7-9 and TRBJ2-2, with D unclear. Sequenced material: CD4+ T cells sorted from blood, taken around week 30, from a patient treated with tofacitinib. Written as DNA, the CDR3 is TGTGCCAGCAGCTCGAACACCCTGGGGACCGGGGAGCTGTTTTTT. This codes for CASSSNTLGTGELFF.